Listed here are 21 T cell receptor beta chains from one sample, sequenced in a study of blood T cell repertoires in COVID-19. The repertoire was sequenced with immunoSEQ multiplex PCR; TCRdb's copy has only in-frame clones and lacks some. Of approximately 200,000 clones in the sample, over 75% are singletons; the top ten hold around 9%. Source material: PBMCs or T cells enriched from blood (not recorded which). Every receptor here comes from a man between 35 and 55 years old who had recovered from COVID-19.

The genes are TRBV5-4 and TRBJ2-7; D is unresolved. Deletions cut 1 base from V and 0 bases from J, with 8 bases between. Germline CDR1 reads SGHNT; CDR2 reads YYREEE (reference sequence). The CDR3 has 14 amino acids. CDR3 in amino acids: CASSLSGSSYEQYF. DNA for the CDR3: TGTGCCAGCAGCTTGTCCGGGTCCTCCTACGAGCAGTACTTC.

DNA for the CDR3: TGTGCCAGCAGCCCCAACAGTATCAACACCGGGGAGCTGTTTTTT. This gives the protein CASSPNSINTGELFF. The chain combines TRBV3-1 (or the pseudogene TRBV3-2) with TRBJ2-2; D is uncertain. Germline V gives CDR1 LGHDT, CDR2 YNNKEL (reference sequence). The CDR3 covers 15 residues. Trimming removed 4 bases at V and 2 bases at J, with 11 bases between.

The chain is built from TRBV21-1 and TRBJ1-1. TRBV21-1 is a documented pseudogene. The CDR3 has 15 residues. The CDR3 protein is CASSNRAPGDTEAFF. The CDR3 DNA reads TGTGCCAGCAGCAACCGGGCCCCGGGGGACACTGAAGCTTTCTTT.

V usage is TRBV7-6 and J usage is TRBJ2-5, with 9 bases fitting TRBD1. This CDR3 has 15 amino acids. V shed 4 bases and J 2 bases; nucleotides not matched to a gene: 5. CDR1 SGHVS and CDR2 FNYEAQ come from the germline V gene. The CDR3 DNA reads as TGTGCCAGCAGCTGGGGACAGGGCTTACAAGAGACCCAGTACTTC. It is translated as CASSWGQGLQETQYF.

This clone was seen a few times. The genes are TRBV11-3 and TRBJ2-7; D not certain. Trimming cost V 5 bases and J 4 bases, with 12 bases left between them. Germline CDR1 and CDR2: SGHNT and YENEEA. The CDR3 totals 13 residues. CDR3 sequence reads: CASSKRSGYEQYF. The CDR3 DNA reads TGTGCCAGCAGCAAAAGGAGTGGGTACGAGCAGTACTTC.

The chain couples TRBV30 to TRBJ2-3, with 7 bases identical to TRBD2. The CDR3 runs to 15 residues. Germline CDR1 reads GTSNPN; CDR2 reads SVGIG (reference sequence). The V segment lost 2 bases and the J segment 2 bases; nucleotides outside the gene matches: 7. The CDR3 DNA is TGTGCCTGGAGTCGACAAGCGGGATACACAGATACGCAGTATTTT. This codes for CAWSRQAGYTDTQYF.

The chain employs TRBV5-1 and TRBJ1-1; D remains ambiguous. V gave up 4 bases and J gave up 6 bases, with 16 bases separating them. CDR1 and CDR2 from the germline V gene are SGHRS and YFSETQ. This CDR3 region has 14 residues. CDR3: CASSPRTSSAEAFF. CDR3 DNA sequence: TGCGCCAGCAGCCCCCGAACGAGCAGCGCTGAAGCTTTCTTT.

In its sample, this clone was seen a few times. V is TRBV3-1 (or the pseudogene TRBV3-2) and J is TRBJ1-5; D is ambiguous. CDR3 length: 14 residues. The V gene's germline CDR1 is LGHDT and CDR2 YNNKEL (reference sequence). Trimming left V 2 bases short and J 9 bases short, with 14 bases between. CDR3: CASSQRYEGSPQHF. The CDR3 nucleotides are TGTGCCAGCAGCCAAAGGTATGAGGGCTCGCCCCAGCATTTT.

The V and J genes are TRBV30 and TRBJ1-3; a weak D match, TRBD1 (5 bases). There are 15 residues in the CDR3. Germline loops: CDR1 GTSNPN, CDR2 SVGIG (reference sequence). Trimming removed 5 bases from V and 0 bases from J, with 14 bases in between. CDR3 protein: CAWSPGIASGNTIYF. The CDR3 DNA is TGTGCCTGGTCCCCAGGGATTGCCTCTGGAAACACCATATATTTT.

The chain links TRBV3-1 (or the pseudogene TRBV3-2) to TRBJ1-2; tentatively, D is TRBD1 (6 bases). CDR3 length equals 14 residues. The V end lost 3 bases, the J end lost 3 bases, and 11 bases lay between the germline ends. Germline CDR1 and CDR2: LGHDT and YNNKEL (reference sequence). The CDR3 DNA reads TGTGCCAGCAGCCAGGATACAGGGCACTATGGCTACACCTTC. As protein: CASSQDTGHYGYTF.

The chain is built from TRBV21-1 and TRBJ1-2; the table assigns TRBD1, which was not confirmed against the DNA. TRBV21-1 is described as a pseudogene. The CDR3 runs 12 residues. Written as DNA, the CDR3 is TGTGCCAGCCAAAAGGGGGATGGTGGCTACACCTTC. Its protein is CASQKGDGGYTF.

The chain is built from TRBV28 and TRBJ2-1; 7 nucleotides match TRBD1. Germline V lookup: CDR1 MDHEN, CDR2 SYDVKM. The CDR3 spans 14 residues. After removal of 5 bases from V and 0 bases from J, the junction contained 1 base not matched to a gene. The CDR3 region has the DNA TGTGCCAGCAGTCCAGGGGGCTCCTACAATGAGCAGTTCTTC. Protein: CASSPGGSYNEQFF.

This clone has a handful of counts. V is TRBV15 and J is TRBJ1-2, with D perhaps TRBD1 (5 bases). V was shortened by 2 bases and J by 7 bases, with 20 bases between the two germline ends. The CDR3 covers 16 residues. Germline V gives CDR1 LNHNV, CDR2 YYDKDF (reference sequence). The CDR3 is CATSRSDPGRDGGYTF. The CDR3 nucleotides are TGTGCCACCAGCAGATCGGATCCAGGGAGGGATGGTGGCTACACCTTC.

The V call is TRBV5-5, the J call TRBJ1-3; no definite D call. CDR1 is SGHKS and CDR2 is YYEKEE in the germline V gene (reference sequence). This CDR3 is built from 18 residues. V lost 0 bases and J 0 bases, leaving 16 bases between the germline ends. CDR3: CASSLGMGPSPSGNTIYF. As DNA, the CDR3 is TGTGCCAGCAGCTTGGGAATGGGCCCCTCTCCCTCTGGAAACACCATATATTTT.

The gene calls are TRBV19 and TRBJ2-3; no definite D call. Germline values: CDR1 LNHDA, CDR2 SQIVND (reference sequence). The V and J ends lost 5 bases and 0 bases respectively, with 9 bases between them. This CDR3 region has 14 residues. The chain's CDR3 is CASSVSPSTDTQYF. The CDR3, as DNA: TGTGCCAGTAGTGTTTCCCCTAGCACAGATACGCAGTATTTT.

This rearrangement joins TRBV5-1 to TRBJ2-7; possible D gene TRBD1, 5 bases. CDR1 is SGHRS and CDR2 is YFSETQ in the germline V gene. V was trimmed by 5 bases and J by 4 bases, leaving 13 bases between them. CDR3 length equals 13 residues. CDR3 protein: CASRGAIGYEQYF. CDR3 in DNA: TGCGCCAGCAGAGGGGCAATTGGGTACGAGCAGTACTTC.

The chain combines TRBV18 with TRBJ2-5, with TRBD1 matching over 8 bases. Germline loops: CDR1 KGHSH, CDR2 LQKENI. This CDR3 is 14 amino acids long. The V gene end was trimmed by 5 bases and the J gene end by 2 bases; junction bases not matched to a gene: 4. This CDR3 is CASSAGQAQETQYF. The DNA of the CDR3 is TGTGCCAGCTCAGCGGGACAGGCACAAGAGACCCAGTACTTC.

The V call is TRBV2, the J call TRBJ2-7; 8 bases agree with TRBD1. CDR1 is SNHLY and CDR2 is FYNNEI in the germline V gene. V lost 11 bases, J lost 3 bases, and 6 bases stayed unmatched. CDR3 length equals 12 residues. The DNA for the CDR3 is TGTGCCGGAGGGACAGGAGGCTACGAGCAGTACTTC. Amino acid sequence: CAGGTGGYEQYF.

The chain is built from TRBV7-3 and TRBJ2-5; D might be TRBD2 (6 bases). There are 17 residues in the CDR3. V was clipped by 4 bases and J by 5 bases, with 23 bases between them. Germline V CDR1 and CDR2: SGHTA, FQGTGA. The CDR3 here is CASSSDRVADPGETQYF. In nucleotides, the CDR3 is TGTGCCAGCAGCTCTGACCGGGTAGCGGACCCCGGGGAGACCCAGTACTTC.

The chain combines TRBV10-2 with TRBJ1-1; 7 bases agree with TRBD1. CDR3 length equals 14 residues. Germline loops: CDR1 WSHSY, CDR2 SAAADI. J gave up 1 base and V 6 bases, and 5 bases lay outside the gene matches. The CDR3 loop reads CASRRGHWNTEAFF. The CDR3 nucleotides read TGCGCCAGCAGGAGGGGGCATTGGAACACTGAAGCTTTCTTT.

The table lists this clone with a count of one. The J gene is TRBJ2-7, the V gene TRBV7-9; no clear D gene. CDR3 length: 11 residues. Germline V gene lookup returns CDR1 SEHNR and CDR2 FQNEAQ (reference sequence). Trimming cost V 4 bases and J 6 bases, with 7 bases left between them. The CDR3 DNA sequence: TGTGCCAGCAGCTCATCGGGCGAGCAGTACTTC. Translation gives CASSSSGEQYF.